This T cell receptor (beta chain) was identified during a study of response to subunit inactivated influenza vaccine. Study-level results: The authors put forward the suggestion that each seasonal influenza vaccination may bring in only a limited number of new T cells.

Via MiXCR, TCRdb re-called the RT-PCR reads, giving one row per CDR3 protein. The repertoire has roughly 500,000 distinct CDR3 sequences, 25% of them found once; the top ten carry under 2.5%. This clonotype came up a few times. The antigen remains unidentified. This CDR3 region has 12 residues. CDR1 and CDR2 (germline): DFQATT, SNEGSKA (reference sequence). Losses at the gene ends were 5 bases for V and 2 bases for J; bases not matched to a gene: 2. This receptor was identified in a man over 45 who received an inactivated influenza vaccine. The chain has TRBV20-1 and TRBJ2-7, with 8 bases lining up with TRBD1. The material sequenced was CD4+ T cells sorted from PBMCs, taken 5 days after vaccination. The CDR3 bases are TGCAGTGCTGGACAGGGAACCTACGAGCAGTACTTC. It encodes CSAGQGTYEQYF.